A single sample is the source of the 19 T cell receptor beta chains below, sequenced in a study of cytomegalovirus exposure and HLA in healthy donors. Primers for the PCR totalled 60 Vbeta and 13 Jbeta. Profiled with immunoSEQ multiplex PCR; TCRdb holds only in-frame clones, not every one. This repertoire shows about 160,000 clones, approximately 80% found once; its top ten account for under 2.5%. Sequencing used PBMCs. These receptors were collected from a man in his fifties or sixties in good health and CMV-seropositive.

CDR3 coding DNA: TGCGCCAGCAGCCAAGCTCGTCCGGGTATGTCCAGCTCCTACGAGCAGTACTTC. Its translation is CASSQARPGMSSSYEQYF. The rearrangement joins TRBV4-1 to TRBJ2-7, with D unresolved. CDR1 and CDR2 (germline): MGHRA, YSYEKL. The ends were cut back, 1 base at V and 0 bases at J, with 19 bases in the middle. This CDR3 has 18 amino acids.

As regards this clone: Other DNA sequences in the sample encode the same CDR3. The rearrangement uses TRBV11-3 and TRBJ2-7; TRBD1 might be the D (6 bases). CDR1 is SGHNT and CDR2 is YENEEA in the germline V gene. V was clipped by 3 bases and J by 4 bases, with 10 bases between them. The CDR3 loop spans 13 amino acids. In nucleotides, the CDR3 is TGTGCCAGCAGCTTGTCCAGGGGATACGAGCAGTACTTC. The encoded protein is CASSLSRGYEQYF.

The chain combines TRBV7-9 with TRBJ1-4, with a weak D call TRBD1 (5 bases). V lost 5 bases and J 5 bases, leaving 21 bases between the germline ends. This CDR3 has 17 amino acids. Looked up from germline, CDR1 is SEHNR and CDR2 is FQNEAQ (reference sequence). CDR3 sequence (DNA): TGTGCCAGCAGCCCCCAAGGGCAGGGAAGGAAGAATGAAAAACTGTTTTTT. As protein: CASSPQGQGRKNEKLFF. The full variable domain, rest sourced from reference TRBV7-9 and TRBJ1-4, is DTGVSQNPRHKITKRGQNVTFRCDPISEHNRLYWYRQTLGQGPEFLTYFQNEAQLEKSRLLSDRFSAERPKGSFSTLEIQRTEQGDSAMYLCASSPQGQGRKNEKLFFGSGTQLSVL.

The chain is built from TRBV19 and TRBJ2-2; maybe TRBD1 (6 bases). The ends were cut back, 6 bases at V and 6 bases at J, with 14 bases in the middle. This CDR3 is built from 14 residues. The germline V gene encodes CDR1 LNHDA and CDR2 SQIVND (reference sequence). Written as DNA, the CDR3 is TGTGCCAGTAGGTCGCAGGGGATGGCCGGGGAGCTGTTTTTT. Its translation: CASRSQGMAGELFF.

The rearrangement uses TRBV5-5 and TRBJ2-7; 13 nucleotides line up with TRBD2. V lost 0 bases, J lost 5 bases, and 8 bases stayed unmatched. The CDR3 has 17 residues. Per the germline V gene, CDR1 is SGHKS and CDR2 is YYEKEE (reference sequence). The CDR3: CASSLALAGGSRHEQYF. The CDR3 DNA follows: TGTGCCAGCAGCTTGGCACTAGCGGGGGGGAGCCGCCACGAGCAGTACTTC.

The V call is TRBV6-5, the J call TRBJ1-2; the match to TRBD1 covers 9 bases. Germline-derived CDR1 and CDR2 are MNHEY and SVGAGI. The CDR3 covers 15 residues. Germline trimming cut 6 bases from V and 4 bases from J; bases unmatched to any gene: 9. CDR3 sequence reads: CASRPNRDRVYGYTF. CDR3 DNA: TGTGCCAGCAGACCTAACCGGGACAGGGTCTATGGCTACACCTTC.

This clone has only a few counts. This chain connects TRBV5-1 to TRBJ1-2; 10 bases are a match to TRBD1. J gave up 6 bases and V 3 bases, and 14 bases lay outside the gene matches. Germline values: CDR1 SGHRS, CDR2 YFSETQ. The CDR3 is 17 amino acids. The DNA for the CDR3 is TGCGCCAGCAGCTCCATGGCCTCCGGGACAGGGGATGATGGCTACACCTTC. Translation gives CASSSMASGTGDDGYTF.

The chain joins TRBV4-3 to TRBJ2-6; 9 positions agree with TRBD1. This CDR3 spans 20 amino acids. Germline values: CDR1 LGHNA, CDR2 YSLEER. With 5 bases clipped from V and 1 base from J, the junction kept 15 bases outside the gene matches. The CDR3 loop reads CASSWRRLRTGESGANVLTF. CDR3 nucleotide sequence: TGCGCCAGCAGCTGGAGACGCTTAAGGACAGGGGAGTCTGGGGCCAACGTCCTGACTTTC.

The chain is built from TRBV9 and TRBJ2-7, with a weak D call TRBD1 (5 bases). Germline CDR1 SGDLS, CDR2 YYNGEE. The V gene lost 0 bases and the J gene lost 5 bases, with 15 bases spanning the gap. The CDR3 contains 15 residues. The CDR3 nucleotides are TGTGCCAGCAGCGTAGCAGGGAATAATCACGACGAGCAGTACTTC. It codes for CASSVAGNNHDEQYF.

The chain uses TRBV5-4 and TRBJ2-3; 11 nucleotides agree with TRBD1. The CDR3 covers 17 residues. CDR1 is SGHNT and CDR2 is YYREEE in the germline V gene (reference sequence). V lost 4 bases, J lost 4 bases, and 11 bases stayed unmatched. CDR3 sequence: CASSPPMGQGGSDTQYF. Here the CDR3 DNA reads TGTGCCAGCAGCCCACCGATGGGACAGGGGGGCTCAGATACGCAGTATTTT.

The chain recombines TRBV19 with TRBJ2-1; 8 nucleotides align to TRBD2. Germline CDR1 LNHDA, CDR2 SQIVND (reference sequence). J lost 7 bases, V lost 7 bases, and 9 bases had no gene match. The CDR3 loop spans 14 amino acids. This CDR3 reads CASTKPGLGNEQFF. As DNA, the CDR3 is TGTGCCAGTACCAAACCGGGACTAGGGAATGAGCAGTTCTTC.

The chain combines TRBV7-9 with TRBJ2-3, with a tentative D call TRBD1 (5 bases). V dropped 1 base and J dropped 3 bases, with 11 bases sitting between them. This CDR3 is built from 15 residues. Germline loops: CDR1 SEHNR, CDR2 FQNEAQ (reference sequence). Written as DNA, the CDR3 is TGTGCCAGCAGCTTAGAATCAGGGTGGACAGATACGCAGTATTTT. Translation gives CASSLESGWTDTQYF.

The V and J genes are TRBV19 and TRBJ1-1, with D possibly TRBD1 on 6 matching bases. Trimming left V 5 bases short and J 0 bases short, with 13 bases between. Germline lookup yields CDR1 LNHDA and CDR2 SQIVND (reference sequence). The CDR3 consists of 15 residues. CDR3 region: CASSPLDSLNTEAFF. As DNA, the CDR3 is TGTGCCAGTAGTCCCCTGGACAGCTTGAACACTGAAGCTTTCTTT.

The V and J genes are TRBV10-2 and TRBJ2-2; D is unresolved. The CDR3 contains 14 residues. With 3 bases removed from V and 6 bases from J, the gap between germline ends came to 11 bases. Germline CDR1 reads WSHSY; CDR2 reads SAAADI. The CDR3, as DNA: TGCGCCAGCAGTGATTCCCACATTTCCGGGGAGCTGTTTTTT. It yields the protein CASSDSHISGELFF.

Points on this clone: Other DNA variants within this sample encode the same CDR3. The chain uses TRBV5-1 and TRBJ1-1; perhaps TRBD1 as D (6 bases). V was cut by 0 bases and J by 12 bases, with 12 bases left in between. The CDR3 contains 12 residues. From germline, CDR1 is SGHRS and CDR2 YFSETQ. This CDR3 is CASSLAGGTSFF. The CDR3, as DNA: TGCGCCAGCAGCTTGGCGGGGGGCACCTCTTTCTTT.

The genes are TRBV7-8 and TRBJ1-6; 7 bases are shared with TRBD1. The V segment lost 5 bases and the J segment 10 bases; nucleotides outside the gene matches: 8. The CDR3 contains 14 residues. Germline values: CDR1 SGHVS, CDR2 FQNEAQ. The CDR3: CASSPRQGRSPLHF. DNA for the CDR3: TGTGCCAGCAGCCCGAGACAGGGTCGGTCACCCCTCCACTTT. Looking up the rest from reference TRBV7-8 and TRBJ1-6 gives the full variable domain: GAGVSQSPRYKVAKRGQDVALRCDPISGHVSLFWYQQALGQGPEFLTYFQNEAQLDKSGLPSDRFFAERPEGSVSTLKIQRTQQEDSAVYLCASSPRQGRSPLHFGNGTRLTVT.

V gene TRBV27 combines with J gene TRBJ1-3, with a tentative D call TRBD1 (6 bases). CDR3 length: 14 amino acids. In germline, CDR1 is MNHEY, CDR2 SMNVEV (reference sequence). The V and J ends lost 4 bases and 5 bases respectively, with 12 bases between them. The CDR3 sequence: CASSSSGHRNTIYF. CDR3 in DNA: TGTGCCAGCAGTTCCTCGGGACATCGAAACACCATATATTTT.

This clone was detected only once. The CDR3 sequence: CASGSNGYTF. DNA of the CDR3: TGTGCCAGCGGCTCGAATGGCTACACCTTC. V gene TRBV28 combines with J gene TRBJ1-2; D gene ambiguous. Looked up from germline, CDR1 is MDHEN and CDR2 is SYDVKM. V lost 8 bases and J 6 bases, leaving 7 bases between the germline ends. This CDR3 has 10 amino acids.

The DNA for the CDR3 is TGTGCCAGTAGTAATTGGGGGCTTTTGAATTCACCCCTCCACTTT. Amino acid sequence: CASSNWGLLNSPLHF. The chain carries TRBV19 and TRBJ1-6; D possibly corresponds to TRBD1 (6 bases). Trimming stripped 4 bases from V and 7 bases from J, with 14 bases between. The CDR3 contains 15 residues. Per germline, CDR1 LNHDA and CDR2 SQIVND (reference sequence).